A single sample gave rise to the 28 T cell receptor beta chains below, sequenced in a study of blood T cell repertoires in COVID-19. The method was immunoSEQ multiplex PCR; TCRdb's version includes in-frame clones alone and lacks a portion of them. This table has about 250,000 clones, 70% to 90% appearing once. Input material: peripheral blood. Source of these receptors: a woman aged 40 to 50 who had recovered from COVID-19.

The rearrangement joins TRBV7-2 to TRBJ1-5; D is ambiguous. The CDR3 loop spans 14 amino acids. V gave up 5 bases and J gave up 3 bases, with 11 bases separating them. CDR1 SGHTA and CDR2 FQGNSA come from the germline V gene. This CDR3 reads CASSQMAPNQPQHF. The DNA of the CDR3 is TGTGCCAGCAGCCAGATGGCACCCAATCAGCCCCAGCATTTT.

V gene TRBV28 combines with J gene TRBJ1-4, with D unclear. Trimming took off 6 bases at V and 6 bases at J, with 8 bases between the two ends. This CDR3 spans 12 amino acids. Per germline, CDR1 MDHEN and CDR2 SYDVKM. In DNA, the CDR3 is TGTGCCAGCAGCCTCGTCCATGAAAAACTGTTTTTT. This codes for CASSLVHEKLFF.

The CDR3: CASMGHGNQPQHF. CDR3 nucleotide sequence: TGTGCCAGCATGGGACATGGCAATCAGCCCCAGCATTTT. V usage is TRBV6-6 and J usage is TRBJ1-5; tentatively, D is TRBD1 (6 bases). The ends were cut back, 7 bases at V and 2 bases at J, with 9 bases in the middle. In germline, CDR1 is MNHNY, CDR2 SVGAGI (reference sequence). This CDR3 comprises 13 residues.

J is TRBJ2-7 and V is TRBV11-3; the D gene is possibly TRBD1 (6 bases). Trimming stripped 4 bases from V and 3 bases from J, with 13 bases between. Germline loops: CDR1 SGHNT, CDR2 YENEEA. The CDR3 loop spans 14 amino acids. CDR3: CASSYDLDSYEQYF. The CDR3 DNA reads TGTGCCAGCAGCTACGACTTGGACAGCTACGAGCAGTACTTC. The full variable domain, with the rest looked up from reference TRBV11-3 and TRBJ2-7, is EAGVVQSPRYKIIEKKQPVAFWCNPISGHNTLYWYLQNLGQGPELLIRYENEEAVDDSQLPKDRFSAERLKGVDSTLKIQPAELGDSAVYLCASSYDLDSYEQYFGPGTRLTVT.

This clone showed up just a few times. This chain joins TRBV6-5 and TRBJ1-5; possibly TRBD1 for D (6 bases). The CDR3 has 12 amino acids. Trimming removed 7 bases from V and 6 bases from J, with 10 bases in between. Germline V gene data show CDR1 as MNHEY and CDR2 as SVGAGI. CDR3 sequence reads: CASKGEGQPQHF. The CDR3 nucleotides read TGTGCCAGCAAGGGGGAAGGTCAGCCCCAGCATTTT.

The chain recombines TRBV2 with TRBJ1-2; 10 nucleotides align to TRBD1. Looked up from germline, CDR1 is SNHLY and CDR2 is FYNNEI. J was trimmed by 8 bases and V by 6 bases; bases with no gene match: 6. This CDR3 comprises 13 residues. The CDR3 sequence is CASREDRGDGYTF. DNA for the CDR3: TGTGCCAGCAGGGAGGACAGGGGGGACGGCTACACCTTC. Full variable domain (missing parts from reference TRBV2 and TRBJ1-2): EPEVTQTPSHQVTQMGQEVILRCVPISNHLYFYWYRQILGQKVEFLVSFYNNEISEKSEIFDDQFSVERPDGSNFTLKIRSTKLEDSAMYFCASREDRGDGYTFGSGTRLTVV.

The count of this clone is one. The chain carries TRBV5-1 and TRBJ2-3, with 7 bases identical to TRBD2. In germline, CDR1 is SGHRS, CDR2 YFSETQ. The junction had 2 bases not matched to a gene; V was cut back by 2 bases and J by 2 bases. This CDR3 region has 14 residues. CDR3 coding DNA: TGCGCCAGCAGCTTTAGCGGGTACACAGATACGCAGTATTTT. It codes for CASSFSGYTDTQYF.

A single count supports this clone. The chain employs TRBV7-9 and TRBJ2-1; the D gene is possibly TRBD2 (7 bases). V lost 5 bases, J lost 6 bases, and 11 bases lay in between. The CDR3 totals 13 residues. CDR1 SEHNR and CDR2 FQNEAQ come from the germline V gene (reference sequence). This chain's CDR3 is CASSPGGRNEQFF. The DNA of the CDR3 is TGTGCCAGCAGCCCCGGGGGGCGCAATGAGCAGTTCTTC.

The rearrangement joins TRBV19 to TRBJ1-6; D gene unclear. Trimming left V 7 bases short and J 0 bases short, with 13 bases between. The CDR3 is 16 residues long. CDR1 is LNHDA and CDR2 is SQIVND in the germline V gene (reference sequence). Here the CDR3 DNA reads TGTGCCAGTAATTTAGACACAAGCTCCTATAATTCACCCCTCCACTTT. Protein sequence: CASNLDTSSYNSPLHF.

This sequence joins TRBV3-1 (or the pseudogene TRBV3-2) and TRBJ1-3; D is unresolved. Germline-derived CDR1 and CDR2 are LGHDT and YNNKEL (reference sequence). Trimming cost V 1 base and J 0 bases, with 7 bases left between them. The CDR3 runs to 15 residues. The CDR3, as DNA: TGTGCCAGCAGCCAAGCCCGGGTCTCTGGAAACACCATATATTTT. Encoded protein: CASSQARVSGNTIYF.

This clone showed up just once. The genes are TRBV11-3 and TRBJ2-5; a weak D match, TRBD2 (5 bases). The CDR3 is 16 amino acids. Trimming removed 5 bases at V and 1 base at J, with 17 bases between. Looked up from germline, CDR1 is SGHNT and CDR2 is YENEEA. The CDR3 sequence is CASSGVMREIQETQYF. The CDR3 DNA follows: TGTGCCAGCAGCGGGGTCATGAGGGAGATCCAAGAGACCCAGTACTTC.

CDR3 loop: CASSLGPQTGRGTEAFF. In DNA form, the CDR3 reads TGTGCCAGCAGCTTAGGTCCCCAGACAGGGAGAGGGACTGAAGCTTTCTTT. J is TRBJ1-1 and V is TRBV13; the match to TRBD1 covers 7 bases. The CDR3 runs 17 residues. Germline V gives CDR1 PRHDT, CDR2 FYEKMQ (reference sequence). Trimming removed 0 bases from V and 5 bases from J; junction bases left unmatched: 12.

This rearrangement joins TRBV29-1 to TRBJ2-1; 9 nucleotides match TRBD2. With 3 bases clipped from V and 3 bases from J, the junction kept 3 bases outside the gene matches. The germline V gene encodes CDR1 SQVTM and CDR2 ANQGSEA. The CDR3 has 14 residues. As DNA, the CDR3 is TGCAGCGTTGATCCTAGCGGGAACTACAATGAGCAGTTCTTC. Translating it yields CSVDPSGNYNEQFF.

The chain joins TRBV29-1 to TRBJ2-7; D possibly corresponds to TRBD1 (6 bases). This CDR3 spans 11 amino acids. With 4 bases removed from V and 3 bases from J, the gap between germline ends came to 7 bases. Germline CDR1 and CDR2: SQVTM and ANQGSEA. The CDR3 region is CSVVQGYEQYF. The CDR3 DNA sequence: TGCAGCGTTGTACAGGGCTACGAGCAGTACTTC.

This clone came up a few times. V gene TRBV7-2 combines with J gene TRBJ1-2; 10 bases fit TRBD1. The CDR3 is made up of 14 amino acids. J was trimmed by 8 bases and V by 5 bases; bases with no gene match: 8. The V gene's germline CDR1 is SGHTA and CDR2 FQGNSA. In nucleotides, the CDR3 is TGTGCCAGCAGCCCAGCGGGACAGGGGATGGGCTACACCTTC. Translating it yields CASSPAGQGMGYTF.

The chain links TRBV18 to TRBJ2-7; 7 bases are shared with TRBD1. Germline V gene lookup returns CDR1 KGHSH and CDR2 LQKENI. The J segment lost 0 bases and the V segment lost 5 bases, leaving 7 bases of the junction unmatched. The CDR3 has 15 residues. Written as DNA, the CDR3 is TGTGCCAGCTCATCCCGGGACAGCAACTCCTACGAGCAGTACTTC. Its protein is CASSSRDSNSYEQYF.

V and J are TRBV7-9 and TRBJ1-4; 10 bases line up with TRBD1. V lost 4 bases and J lost 7; bases outside the gene matches: 6. This CDR3 is built from 15 residues. Germline V lookup: CDR1 SEHNR, CDR2 FQNEAQ (reference sequence). The CDR3 DNA is TGTGCCAGCAGCTCGCGGGACAGGGGTTTTGAAAAACTGTTTTTT. Translation: CASSSRDRGFEKLFF.

This rearrangement joins TRBV2 to TRBJ2-7; TRBD2 might be the D (7 bases). CDR3 size: 14 residues. The germline V gene has CDR1 SNHLY and CDR2 FYNNEI. V was trimmed by 2 bases and J by 4 bases, leaving 12 bases between them. The CDR3 coding sequence is TGTGCCAGCAGTGAAATACAGGGAGGGTACGAGCAGTACTTC. It is translated as CASSEIQGGYEQYF.

Regarding this clone: Other DNA sequences in this sample translate to the same CDR3. This sequence joins TRBV7-3 and TRBJ2-7, with 9 positions matching TRBD1. Germline V gives CDR1 SGHTA, CDR2 FQGTGA. V lost 6 bases to trimming and J lost 6 bases; unmatched junction nucleotides: 3. This CDR3 is 12 amino acids long. The CDR3 reads CASSLTGGEQYF. DNA of the CDR3: TGTGCCAGCAGTCTGACAGGGGGCGAGCAGTACTTC.

Only one count was recorded for this clone. J is TRBJ2-5 and V is TRBV5-8, with D possibly being TRBD1 (7 bases). Germline-derived CDR1 and CDR2 are SGHTS and YDEGEE. The V end was cut by 4 bases, the J end by 4 bases, with 14 bases between. CDR3 length equals 14 residues. The CDR3 DNA follows: TGTGCCAGCAGCCCGACAGGGAGGAGAGAGACCCAGTACTTC. This translates into CASSPTGRRETQYF.

The J gene is TRBJ2-7, the V gene TRBV19; D call uncertain. V shed 4 bases and J shed 5 bases, with 9 bases lying between them. The germline V gene has CDR1 LNHDA and CDR2 SQIVND (reference sequence). The length of the CDR3 is 12 residues. The CDR3: CASSTQWNEQYF. DNA of the CDR3: TGTGCCAGTAGTACACAGTGGAACGAGCAGTACTTC.

A word on this clone: Distinct nucleotide sequences in the sample also encode this CDR3. The V gene is TRBV7-2, the J gene TRBJ1-5, with D possibly being TRBD1 (5 bases). V shed 1 base and J shed 1 base, with 11 bases lying between them. The CDR3 is made up of 16 amino acids. CDR1 and CDR2 (germline): SGHTA, FQGNSA. CDR3 nucleotides: TGTGCCAGCAGCTTAGTTGGGGGGGGGAGCAATCAGCCCCAGCATTTT. The encoded protein is CASSLVGGGSNQPQHF.

This clone showed up just once. J is TRBJ2-5 and V is TRBV15; D is uncertain. CDR1 LNHNV and CDR2 YYDKDF come from the germline V gene (reference sequence). Trimming removed 0 bases at V and 5 bases at J, with 10 bases between. CDR3 length equals 14 residues. Here the CDR3 reads CATSRDSFSETQYF. The DNA for the CDR3 is TGTGCCACCAGCAGAGATTCCTTTTCGGAGACCCAGTACTTC.

This chain uses TRBV13 with TRBJ2-2; 8 positions match TRBD1. Germline V lookup: CDR1 PRHDT, CDR2 FYEKMQ (reference sequence). Trimming cost V 5 bases and J 5 bases; bases outside gene matches: 7. The CDR3 contains 15 residues. The CDR3 is CASSPDRAGTGELFF. The CDR3 bases are TGTGCCAGCAGCCCGGACAGGGCAGGGACCGGGGAGCTGTTTTTT.

The chain links TRBV7-2 to TRBJ2-3, with D perhaps TRBD1 (8 bases). V was cut by 4 bases and J by 4 bases, with 15 bases left in between. The germline V gene encodes CDR1 SGHTA and CDR2 FQGNSA. The CDR3 has 15 amino acids. CDR3 in DNA: TGTGCCAGCAGCTCCCGGACAGGGAGGGCAGATACGCAGTATTTT. Translation gives CASSSRTGRADTQYF.

The chain uses TRBV7-8 and TRBJ2-4; 7 nucleotides agree with TRBD1. This CDR3 comprises 15 residues. The trim removed 5 bases at V and 8 bases at J, leaving 12 bases unmatched. Germline CDR1 SGHVS, CDR2 FQNEAQ. CDR3 region: CASSRGSDRAHIQYF. CDR3 nucleotides: TGTGCCAGCAGCCGAGGATCCGACAGGGCGCACATTCAGTACTTC.

The CDR3 protein is CSVGSGSNQPQHF. The CDR3 DNA is TGCAGCGTCGGATCGGGGAGCAATCAGCCCCAGCATTTT. The chain couples TRBV29-1 to TRBJ1-5; D unresolved. Trimming removed 6 bases at V and 1 base at J, with 10 bases between. Germline loops: CDR1 SQVTM, CDR2 ANQGSEA. The CDR3 is 13 amino acids.

The rearrangement joins TRBV5-4 to TRBJ2-5; 9 nucleotides line up with TRBD1. This CDR3 is built from 16 residues. Germline loops: CDR1 SGHNT, CDR2 YYREEE (reference sequence). V lost 4 bases and J lost 4; bases outside the gene matches: 11. The CDR3 is CASSLRGQGIRETQYF. In DNA, the CDR3 is TGTGCCAGCAGCCTAAGGGGACAGGGAATTCGAGAGACCCAGTACTTC.